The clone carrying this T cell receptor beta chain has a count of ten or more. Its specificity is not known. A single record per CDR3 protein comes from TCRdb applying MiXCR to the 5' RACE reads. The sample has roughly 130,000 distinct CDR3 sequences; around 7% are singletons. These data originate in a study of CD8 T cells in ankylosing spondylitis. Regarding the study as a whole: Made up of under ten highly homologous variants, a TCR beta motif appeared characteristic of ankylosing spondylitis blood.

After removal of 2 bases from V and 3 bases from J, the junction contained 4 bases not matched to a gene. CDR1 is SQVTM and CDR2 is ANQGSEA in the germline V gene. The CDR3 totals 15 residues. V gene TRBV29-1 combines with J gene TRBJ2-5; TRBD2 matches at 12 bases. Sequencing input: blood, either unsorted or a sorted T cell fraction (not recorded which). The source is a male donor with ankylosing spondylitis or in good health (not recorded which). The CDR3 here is CSVENRLAGEETQYF. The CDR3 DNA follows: TGCAGCGTTGAAAACCGACTAGCGGGAGAAGAGACCCAGTACTTC. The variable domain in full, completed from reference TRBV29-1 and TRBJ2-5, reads SAVISQKPSRDICQRGTSLTIQCQVDSQVTMMFWYRQQPGQSLTLIATANQGSEATYESGFVIDKFPISRPNLTFSTLTVSNMSPEDSSIYLCSVENRLAGEETQYFGPGTRLLVL.